These 22 T cell receptor beta chains were all obtained from the same sample, sequenced in a study of blood T cell repertoires in COVID-19 (TCRdb year 2020). Libraries were constructed by the immunoSEQ multiplex PCR assay. The source is immuneACCESS, and TCRdb retained only in-frame sequences with V and J called. Part of the clones is not carried over; for the studies checked, unresolved V genes explain less than half of this, and the remainder is unexplained. Within this sample are approximately 130,000 clones, with around 77% of them counted one time only. Over 6.5% of the sample is held by the ten biggest clonotypes. Sequences were obtained from peripheral blood. The receptor set was obtained from a human donor in a cohort sampled during active COVID-19.

This chain connects TRBV10-1 to TRBJ2-7; tentatively, D is TRBD2 (6 bases). Germline CDR1 reads WNHNN; CDR2 reads SYGVQD (reference sequence). The germline V and J ends were trimmed by 5 bases and 4 bases, with 12 bases remaining between them. The CDR3 has 13 residues. CDR3 nucleotides: TGCGCCAGCAGTCCGGGACTCAATTACGAGCAGTACTTC. Residues: CASSPGLNYEQYF.

The CDR3 reads CASTLGGGAANEQFF. The CDR3 DNA is TGTGCCAGCACCCTTGGCGGGGGGGCCGCCAATGAGCAGTTCTTC. V is TRBV6-5 and J is TRBJ2-1, with 9 bases lining up with TRBD2. Trimming took 7 bases from V and 6 from J; bases not matched to a gene: 10. This CDR3 region has 15 residues. The germline CDR1 and CDR2 sequences are MNHEY and SVGAGI.

This clone came up a few times. For the CDR3, the DNA is TGTGCCAGCAGTTCATTAGATGGGTTCGGGACAGCTAATCAGCCCCAGCATTTT. Amino acids: CASSSLDGFGTANQPQHF. V and J are TRBV28 and TRBJ1-5, with 7 bases that match TRBD1. The V gene end was trimmed by 4 bases and the J gene end by 4 bases; junction bases not matched to a gene: 16. Germline-derived CDR1 and CDR2 are MDHEN and SYDVKM. The CDR3 spans 18 residues. Full variable domain (remainder filled in from reference TRBV28 and TRBJ1-5): DVKVTQSSRYLVKRTGEKVFLECVQDMDHENMFWYRQDPGLGLRLIYFSYDVKMKEKGDIPEGYSVSREKKERFSLILESASTNQTSMYLCASSSLDGFGTANQPQHFGDGTRLSIL.

This clone was recorded only once. The gene calls are TRBV21-1 and TRBJ2-5; the DNA was not compared with TRBD2, the D call given in the table. TRBV21-1 is reported as a pseudogene. The CDR3 sequence is 16 residues long. CDR3 nucleotides: TGTGCCAGCAGCTCGTCCGGGACTAGCGGGAAAGAGACCCAGTACTTC. Protein: CASSSSGTSGKETQYF.

The chain combines TRBV7-8 with TRBJ2-1; TRBD1 matches at 9 bases. J was trimmed by 9 bases and V by 5 bases; bases with no gene match: 14. CDR3 length: 16 residues. CDR1 and CDR2 (germline): SGHVS, FQNEAQ. CDR3 in amino acids: CASSALRDRDLGEQFF. The CDR3 DNA reads as TGTGCCAGCAGCGCCCTCCGGGACAGGGATTTAGGTGAGCAGTTCTTC.

This clone turned up a few times. The chain combines TRBV5-1 with TRBJ1-3; 7 bases align to TRBD1. Germline trimming cut 4 bases from V and 4 bases from J; bases unmatched to any gene: 5. In germline, CDR1 is SGHRS, CDR2 YFSETQ. The CDR3 totals 14 residues. CDR3 protein: CASSETGTGNTIYF. CDR3 in DNA: TGCGCCAGCAGCGAGACAGGGACCGGAAACACCATATATTTT.

This clone was counted once. The CDR3 reads CASSLMGDRLNGYTF. CDR3 bases: TGTGCCAGCAGTTTAATGGGGGACAGACTAAATGGCTACACCTTC. V is TRBV27 and J is TRBJ1-2, with 7 bases matching TRBD1. The V gene's germline CDR1 is MNHEY and CDR2 SMNVEV (reference sequence). This CDR3 has 15 amino acids. Trimming took 2 bases from V and 6 from J; bases not matched to a gene: 9.

The V gene is TRBV29-1, the J gene TRBJ2-7; D is possibly TRBD1 (5 bases). The CDR3 loop spans 12 amino acids. V was clipped by 5 bases and J by 5 bases, with 13 bases between them. The V gene's germline CDR1 is SQVTM and CDR2 ANQGSEA. CDR3 nucleotide sequence: TGCAGCGTTCAGCCCCCGGACAACGAGCAGTACTTC. It encodes CSVQPPDNEQYF.

The J gene is TRBJ1-3, the V gene TRBV7-6, with a weak D call TRBD1 (6 bases). Trimming pared 5 bases from V and 2 bases from J, leaving 16 bases between. The CDR3 has 16 amino acids. Germline CDR1 is SGHVS and CDR2 is FNYEAQ. CDR3 sequence: CASSPTGTLAGNTIYF. The CDR3 nucleotides are TGTGCCAGCAGCCCGACAGGAACGCTGGCTGGAAACACCATATATTTT.

The chain combines TRBV28 with TRBJ2-5, with D perhaps TRBD2 (5 bases). The germline CDR1 and CDR2 sequences are MDHEN and SYDVKM. V gave up 5 bases and J gave up 7 bases, with 17 bases separating them. This CDR3 comprises 14 residues. The CDR3 DNA sequence: TGTGCCAGCAGTCCCGAGGACTTAGGAGGGACCCAGTACTTC. It codes for CASSPEDLGGTQYF.

V usage is TRBV11-1 and J usage is TRBJ2-2; TRBD2 might be the D (5 bases). This CDR3 has 14 amino acids. The germline gives CDR1 SGHAT, CDR2 FQDESV (reference sequence). Deletions cut 5 bases from V and 6 bases from J, with 13 bases between. The CDR3 DNA reads TGTGCCAGCAGCGCGGACCGGGGTCCCGGGGAGCTGTTTTTT. Residues: CASSADRGPGELFF.

The chain is built from TRBV6-1 and TRBJ2-1, with TRBD2 identical over 7 bases. The V and J ends lost 1 base and 14 bases, in that order; junction bases with no gene match: 5. The length of the CDR3 is 12 residues. Looked up from germline, CDR1 is MNHNS and CDR2 is SASEGT. CDR3: CASSEVGGGKFF. The CDR3 region has the DNA TGTGCCAGCAGTGAAGTGGGCGGGGGAAAGTTCTTC.

The chain has TRBV6-5 and TRBJ2-7; possibly TRBD2 for D (6 bases). V was clipped by 2 bases and J by 6 bases, with 8 bases between them. In germline, CDR1 is MNHEY, CDR2 SVGAGI. The CDR3 totals 12 residues. CDR3 protein: CASSYIGGEQYF. The CDR3 DNA follows: TGTGCCAGCAGTTACATCGGGGGCGAGCAGTACTTC.

This clone was seen more than once but under ten times. The chain is built from TRBV12-3 or TRBV12-4 and TRBJ2-7, with 8 positions matching TRBD1. J gave up 2 bases and V 5 bases, and 2 bases lay outside the gene matches. CDR3 length equals 13 residues. The CDR3, as DNA: TGTGCCAGCAGTAAGACAGGGGCCTACGAGCAGTACTTC. Protein product: CASSKTGAYEQYF.

This chain connects TRBV24-1 to TRBJ2-5; 7 positions agree with TRBD1. This CDR3 has 14 residues. The germline CDR1 and CDR2 sequences are KGHDR and SFDVKD. J lost 1 base, V lost 4 bases, and 2 bases had no gene match. The CDR3 here is CATSEGTAQETQYF. The CDR3 nucleotides are TGTGCCACCAGTGAGGGGACAGCCCAAGAGACCCAGTACTTC.

The chain combines TRBV2 with TRBJ1-3; 9 nucleotides agree with TRBD1. Looked up from germline, CDR1 is SNHLY and CDR2 is FYNNEI. The CDR3 runs to 20 residues. V dropped 7 bases and J dropped 2; count of bases not matched to a gene: 21. CDR3 loop: CASIISHGDRASRAGNTIYF. Written as DNA, the CDR3 is TGTGCCAGCATTATCTCCCATGGGGACAGGGCCTCACGGGCTGGAAACACCATATATTTT.

This rearrangement joins TRBV27 to TRBJ2-7, with TRBD2 matching over 10 bases. Per germline, CDR1 MNHEY and CDR2 SMNVEV (reference sequence). The CDR3 covers 14 residues. V lost 6 bases, J lost 2 bases, and 4 bases stayed unmatched. The CDR3 sequence: CASRPGLAAYEQYF. The CDR3 DNA is TGTGCCAGCAGACCAGGACTAGCGGCCTACGAGCAGTACTTC.

The CDR3 bases are TGTGCCAGCAGCACGCAGCACGGGACAGAAGAGACCCAGTACTTC. The encoded protein is CASSTQHGTEETQYF. The rearrangement uses TRBV11-3 and TRBJ2-5, with 7 positions matching TRBD1. The germline gives CDR1 SGHNT, CDR2 YENEEA. The CDR3 totals 15 residues. Trimming at V came to 5 bases and at J to 3 bases, leaving 9 bases not matched to a gene. Based on the CDR3 plus reference TRBV11-3 and TRBJ2-5, the full variable domain is EAGVVQSPRYKIIEKKQPVAFWCNPISGHNTLYWYLQNLGQGPELLIRYENEEAVDDSQLPKDRFSAERLKGVDSTLKIQPAELGDSAVYLCASSTQHGTEETQYFGPGTRLLVL.

V gene TRBV24-1 combines with J gene TRBJ2-3, with D unclear. The CDR3 totals 16 residues. Germline CDR1 KGHDR, CDR2 SFDVKD. Trimming shortened V by 3 bases and J by 0 bases, and 12 bases separated the two germline ends. DNA for the CDR3: TGTGCCACCAGTGATCCCCTAACCGGGAGCACAGATACGCAGTATTTT. Residues: CATSDPLTGSTDTQYF.

This chain connects TRBV24-1 to TRBJ2-2; possibly TRBD1 for D (6 bases). V lost 9 bases, J lost 3 bases, and 13 bases lay in between. This CDR3 is built from 14 residues. CDR1 is KGHDR, CDR2 SFDVKD, per germline. The CDR3 loop is CATAPKGDTGELFF. The CDR3 DNA is TGTGCCACCGCTCCTAAGGGGGACACCGGGGAGCTGTTTTTT.

This chain joins TRBV9 and TRBJ2-1, with D possibly TRBD1 on 6 matching bases. This CDR3 has 14 residues. CDR1 and CDR2 (germline): SGDLS, YYNGEE. Trimming took off 0 bases at V and 6 bases at J, with 10 bases between the two ends. CDR3 amino acids: CASSVGTALNEQFF. CDR3 in DNA: TGTGCCAGCAGCGTAGGGACAGCCCTCAATGAGCAGTTCTTC.

This clone was observed a few times. The rearrangement uses TRBV19 and TRBJ1-2; tentatively, D is TRBD1 (5 bases). Germline CDR1 LNHDA, CDR2 SQIVND (reference sequence). The CDR3 is 15 residues long. Trimming removed 7 bases at V and 5 bases at J, with 20 bases between. The CDR3 region has the DNA TGTGCCAGTACCGGGCTCCTAGGCGGGGCGTATGGCTACACCTTC. Amino acids: CASTGLLGGAYGYTF.